A single sample gave rise to the 13 T cell receptor beta chains below, sequenced in a study of blood T cell repertoires in COVID-19. Produced via immunoSEQ multiplex PCR; TCRdb's table is partial and in-frame only. There are 60,000 to 80,000 clones in the sample; about 91% occur only once, and 6.4% lies in the top ten. The specimen sequenced was peripheral blood. All receptors derive from a woman aged 65 to 85 with acute or convalescent COVID-19.

The V and J genes are TRBV29-1 and TRBJ2-1, with D perhaps TRBD1 (7 bases). V was trimmed by 6 bases and J by 4 bases, leaving 19 bases between them. In germline, CDR1 is SQVTM, CDR2 ANQGSEA. The CDR3 is 15 amino acids. DNA for the CDR3: TGCAGCGTAGCAGGGGGATCAGGGACTTACAATGAGCAGTTCTTC. Translated: CSVAGGSGTYNEQFF.

The V and J genes are TRBV7-2 and TRBJ1-2; D is unclear. V was pared by 3 bases and J by 6 bases, with 14 bases between. Germline lookup yields CDR1 SGHTA and CDR2 FQGNSA. The CDR3 runs to 14 residues. The CDR3 loop is CASSLFSPLDGYTF. For the CDR3, the DNA is TGTGCCAGCAGCTTGTTCAGCCCCCTAGATGGCTACACCTTC.

The chain has TRBV28 and TRBJ1-2; 8 nucleotides line up with TRBD1. Germline trimming cut 3 bases from V and 4 bases from J; bases unmatched to any gene: 4. The CDR3 extends over 14 amino acids. Germline lookup yields CDR1 MDHEN and CDR2 SYDVKM. The chain's CDR3 is CASSLGGQGYGYTF. The DNA for the CDR3 is TGTGCCAGCAGTTTGGGAGGACAGGGCTATGGCTACACCTTC.

This chain's CDR3 is CASSLATTGGIGNQPQHF. The DNA of the CDR3 is TGTGCCAGCAGCTTAGCGACTACAGGGGGAATCGGCAATCAGCCCCAGCATTTT. J is TRBJ1-5 and V is TRBV7-8; TRBD1 agrees at 8 bases. CDR1 is SGHVS and CDR2 is FQNEAQ in the germline V gene. J gave up 2 bases and V 0 bases, and 9 bases lay outside the gene matches. The length of the CDR3 is 18 residues.

The chain has TRBV9 and TRBJ1-6; D gene ambiguous. V was cut by 4 bases and J by 9 bases, with 17 bases left in between. In germline, CDR1 is SGDLS, CDR2 YYNGEE. The CDR3 spans 15 residues. The CDR3 region has the DNA TGTGCCAGCAGCTCTGCGAGGGATTTAGCTTCACCCCTCCACTTT. Translating it yields CASSSARDLASPLHF.

The gene calls are TRBV7-9 and TRBJ1-1, with D perhaps matching TRBD1 (6 bases). This CDR3 spans 15 amino acids. Looked up from germline, CDR1 is SEHNR and CDR2 is FQNEAQ (reference sequence). The germline V and J ends were trimmed by 4 bases and 7 bases, with 19 bases remaining between them. CDR3 DNA: TGTGCCAGCAGCTCAATGGGACATCGGGAAGTTGAAGCTTTCTTT. Protein sequence: CASSSMGHREVEAFF.

This clone was counted once. The chain combines TRBV2 with TRBJ2-7; TRBD1 agrees at 8 bases. The CDR3 covers 13 residues. Germline CDR1 reads SNHLY; CDR2 reads FYNNEI. The V and J ends lost 7 bases and 3 bases, in that order; junction bases with no gene match: 5. The CDR3 protein is CASNRDRNYEQYF. CDR3 in DNA: TGTGCCAGCAACCGGGACAGGAACTACGAGCAGTACTTC.

This clone was found once. The CDR3 is CASSAMGGSQTQYF. CDR3 DNA: TGTGCCAGCTCGGCCATGGGGGGAAGTCAGACCCAGTACTTC. The chain combines TRBV18 with TRBJ2-5; tentatively, D is TRBD2 (6 bases). V was shortened by 6 bases and J by 6 bases, with 17 bases between the two germline ends. From germline, CDR1 is KGHSH and CDR2 LQKENI. The CDR3 spans 14 residues.

The chain has TRBV30 and TRBJ2-4, with 8 positions matching TRBD1. This CDR3 comprises 15 residues. The V and J ends lost 1 base and 0 bases, in that order; junction bases with no gene match: 2. Germline loops: CDR1 GTSNPN, CDR2 SVGIG (reference sequence). The DNA for the CDR3 is TGTGCCTGGAGTGGACAGGGGATAGCCAAAAACATTCAGTACTTC. The encoded protein is CAWSGQGIAKNIQYF.

The gene calls are TRBV30 and TRBJ2-3; D uncertain. CDR3 size: 14 residues. V lost 0 bases and J lost 2, with 9 bases in between. Germline-derived CDR1 and CDR2 are GTSNPN and SVGIG (reference sequence). The CDR3 DNA reads as TGTGCCTGGAGTGTTGGCCAGTCCACAGATACGCAGTATTTT. This codes for CAWSVGQSTDTQYF.

CDR3 sequence (DNA): TGCAGCGTCGGACGACCGGGACAGGGGTTGAACACTGAAGCTTTCTTT. Its translation is CSVGRPGQGLNTEAFF. V is TRBV29-1 and J is TRBJ1-1; TRBD1 matches at 10 bases. The junction had 10 bases not matched to a gene; V was cut back by 6 bases and J by 0 bases. Germline V gene sequence: CDR1 SQVTM, CDR2 ANQGSEA. The CDR3 length is 16 residues.

The chain couples TRBV15 to TRBJ1-1; 12 positions match TRBD1. The germline V gene encodes CDR1 LNHNV and CDR2 YYDKDF (reference sequence). The CDR3 consists of 17 residues. The V gene end was trimmed by 0 bases and the J gene end by 5 bases; junction bases not matched to a gene: 7. This chain's CDR3 is CATSRDRDRGRLTEAFF. CDR3 in DNA: TGTGCCACCAGCAGAGATCGGGACAGGGGGCGATTGACTGAAGCTTTCTTT.

The genes are TRBV29-1 and TRBJ1-2; the match to TRBD1 covers 8 bases. This CDR3 has 11 residues. CDR1 is SQVTM, CDR2 ANQGSEA, per germline. The V segment lost 5 bases and the J segment 8 bases; nucleotides outside the gene matches: 4. CDR3 sequence reads: CSVPDRVGYTF. In nucleotides, the CDR3 is TGCAGCGTTCCGGACAGGGTCGGCTACACCTTC.